This T cell receptor (beta chain) came from a study of cytomegalovirus exposure and HLA in healthy donors. Study information: One earlier analysis, a look at 150 million to 200 million T cells, found 100 million to 130 million unique TCR beta sequences. Study-level findings and limits: Being indistinguishable, some V segments were excluded, TRBV6-2 and TRBV6-3 among them. A later analysis reportedly found fewer N-insertions in an Asian-associated ancestry cluster than the roughly 670-donor mean.

Concerning this clone itself: No antigen is known for it.

The PCR was carried out with 60 Vbeta primers and 13 Jbeta primers. Profiled with immunoSEQ multiplex PCR; TCRdb holds only in-frame clones, not every one. This sample has under 130,000 clones, with about 80% found just once. This CDR3 is 10 amino acids long. J is TRBJ1-1 and V is TRBV21-1; the table's D call, TRBD1, has no DNA check behind it. TRBV21-1 is described as a pseudogene. What was sequenced was PBMCs. This clonotype was sampled from a woman in her forties in good health and CMV-seronegative. The CDR3 DNA reads TGTGCCAGCGGACAGCATGAAGCTTTCTTT. The encoded protein is CASGQHEAFF.